This T cell receptor (beta chain) was observed in a study of blood T cells in healthy people across ages. Notes on the study in general: Measured against age, TCR beta diversity per million T cells decreased in a roughly linear manner. Long-lived and aged donors differed, with more naive CD4+ cells and higher diversity in the long-lived.

To note about this clonotype: Its antigen is unidentified. At one end, the junction sequence differs from germline, possibly due to a read error.

A second 7 to 11 cycle PCR used barcoded and J-beta primers. TCRdb re-called the 5' RACE reads with MiXCR, one entry per CDR3 protein. The sample shows around 1.5 million distinct CDR3 sequences, roughly 32% of them seen only once. Around 10 milliliters was the volume of peripheral blood drawn from each donor. Germline CDR1 reads SGHTA; CDR2 reads FQGTGA. CDR3 length: 16 amino acids. Input material: blood. This chain connects TRBV7-3 to TRBJ2-2, with TRBD2 identical over 9 bases. The sequence derives from a woman in her twenties or thirties in good health. The chain's CDR3 is CASGLSAGGDTGELFF. For the CDR3, the DNA is TGTGCCAGCGGCTTATCGGCGGGAGGGGACACCGGGGAGCTGTTTTTT.